The clone carrying this T cell receptor beta chain was counted ten times or more. The trim removed 4 bases at V and 3 bases at J, leaving 8 bases unmatched. The V gene's germline CDR1 is SEHNR and CDR2 FQNEAQ (reference sequence). The length of the CDR3 is 15 residues. The sample belongs to a study of neurological immune-mediated disorders. TCRdb fed the 5' RACE reads into MiXCR, producing one record per CDR3 protein. Among 55,000 to 65,000 distinct CDR3 sequences, roughly a tenth were seen once, and the ten largest hold around 7%. The time point here: longitudinal time-point 1 (baseline). The starting material, 2 million PBMCs stored at -80 C, gave rise to the unsorted libraries.

This rearrangement joins TRBV7-9 to TRBJ2-7; the match to TRBD2 covers 8 bases. The sequence derives from a male donor with HTLV-1-associated myelopathy (HAM/TSP). Input material: PBMCs. CDR3 bases: TGTGCCAGCAGCTCGGGGGGGATTCCATTCTACGAGCAGTACTTC. Protein sequence: CASSSGGIPFYEQYF.